This T cell receptor (beta chain) is drawn from a study of blood T cell repertoires in COVID-19. Study background: There were acute and convalescent COVID-19 samples, and they came from the United States, Italy and Spain.

The trim removed 1 base at V and 7 bases at J, leaving 1 base unmatched. Per germline, CDR1 SGHNT and CDR2 YYREEE (reference sequence). The CDR3 loop spans 12 amino acids. Per the authors' pipeline: How many nucleated cells were present was estimated from reference gene primer amplification. The repertoire was sequenced with immunoSEQ multiplex PCR; TCRdb's copy has only in-frame clones and lacks some. That table furnishes V, J and clone size, whereas the DNA furnished D and trimming. This table holds roughly 180,000 clones, 70% to 90% found once. Sequencing was done on a sample of peripheral blood. This rearrangement joins TRBV5-4 to TRBJ1-1, with 7 positions matching TRBD1. This receptor was obtained from a woman aged 25 to 39 with acute or convalescent COVID-19. The CDR3 sequence: CASSLRDSEAFF. DNA of the CDR3: TGTGCCAGCAGCTTGCGGGACAGTGAAGCTTTCTTT.